Listed below are T cell receptor beta chains from one sample, sequenced in a study of T cells in Graves' hyperthyroidism and ophthalmopathy. Each CDR3 protein is one row after TCRdb ran MiXCR on the multiplex PCR reads. Of hundreds of thousands of distinct CDR3 sequences listed, 35% to 55% are singletons. The sample comprised peripheral blood or thyroid tissue (not recorded which). Receptors originate from a woman between 18 and 29 years old with Graves' hyperthyroidism. The CDR3 runs from the conserved cysteine through the conserved F or W. Fields, in order: D gene, J gene, V gene, CDR3 length, clone size, CDR3 DNA, CDR3 protein. The D gene is left open where the match is weak. A clone size is listed for some rows: how often the clone was seen (once, few, many), or a class if it is expanded.

D: TRBD2; J: TRBJ2-5; V: TRBV20-1; length: 15; size: few; DNA: TGCAGTGTTACCCTGACTAGCGGGAGTGCAGAGACCCAGTACTTC; CDR3: CSVTLTSGSAETQYF
D: NA; J: TRBJ1-2; V: TRBV2; length: 12; size: many; DNA: TGTGCCAGCAGTGAATCTAACTATGGCTACACCTTC; CDR3: CASSESNYGYTF
D: NA; J: TRBJ2-5; V: TRBV29-1; length: 11; size: medium-sized; DNA: TGCAGCGTTGAACGCCAAGAGACCCAGTACTTC; CDR3: CSVERQETQYF
D: NA; J: TRBJ1-5; V: TRBV10-3; length: 15; size: few; DNA: TGTGCCAGCAGTCCCGGCGGTGGGGGCAATCAGCCCCAGCATTTT; CDR3: CASSPGGGGNQPQHF
D: NA; J: TRBJ1-2; V: TRBV29-1; length: 13; size: many; DNA: TGCAGCGCCGAAGAGGGTACAAACTATGGCTACACCTTC; CDR3: CSAEEGTNYGYTF
D: TRBD1; J: TRBJ1-1; V: TRBV20-1; length: 13; size: NA; DNA: TGCAGTGCTTGGGACAGGGAGAACACTGAAGCTTTCTTT; CDR3: CSAWDRENTEAFF
D: TRBD2; J: TRBJ2-7; V: TRBV7-3; length: 14; size: NA; DNA: TGTGCCAGCGCAAGGGGAGGGCCGGTCGACGAGCAGTACTTC; CDR3: CASARGGPVDEQYF
D: NA; J: TRBJ2-5; V: TRBV20-1; length: 14; size: few; DNA: TGCAGTGCTGTTAGACTAGCCGGGGGCGAGACCCAGTACTTC; CDR3: CSAVRLAGGETQYF
D: NA; J: TRBJ1-1; V: TRBV7-8; length: 11; size: NA; DNA: TGTGCCAGCACCCGAGGGGGGAGGGAGTTCTTT; CDR3: CASTRGGREFF
D: NA; J: TRBJ1-4; V: TRBV19; length: 14; size: few; DNA: TGTGCCAGTAGTGGTGGTGGCCCTTGGGAAAAACTGTTTTTT; CDR3: CASSGGGPWEKLFF
D: NA; J: TRBJ2-6; V: TRBV2; length: 12; size: many; DNA: TGTGCCAGTAACTCTGGGGCCAACGTCCTGACTTTC; CDR3: CASNSGANVLTF
D: NA; J: TRBJ1-1; V: TRBV7-3; length: 12; size: NA; DNA: TGTGCCAGCATTCTACAGGTTCAACCAGCTTTCTTT; CDR3: CASILQVQPAFF
D: TRBD1; J: TRBJ1-5; V: TRBV19; length: 15; size: NA; DNA: TGTGCCAGTAGTACCAGGACAGGGGGCGAACAGCCCCAGCATTTT; CDR3: CASSTRTGGEQPQHF
D: NA; J: TRBJ1-1; V: TRBV25-1; length: 15; size: NA; DNA: TGTGCCAGCAGTGAATGGCGGGGGGATGTCGATGAAGCTTTCTTT; CDR3: CASSEWRGDVDEAFF
D: NA; J: TRBJ2-7; V: TRBV25-1; length: 10; size: NA; DNA: TGTGCCAGCAGTGAAGAGGGAAGATACTTC; CDR3: CASSEEGRYF
D: NA; J: TRBJ1-2; V: TRBV25-1; length: 11; size: NA; DNA: TGTGCCAGCTCCACAGGAAACGGCTACACCTTC; CDR3: CASSTGNGYTF
D: NA; J: TRBJ2-7; V: TRBV12-3/TRBV12-4; length: 13; size: NA; DNA: TGTGCCAGCAGCGGGGATGGGGTTGGAGAGCAGTACTTC; CDR3: CASSGDGVGEQYF
D: NA; J: TRBJ2-6; V: TRBV20-1; length: 12; size: few; DNA: TGCAGTGCTAGGGAAGGGGCCAACGTCCTGACTTTC; CDR3: CSAREGANVLTF
D: TRBD1; J: TRBJ1-2; V: TRBV10-3; length: 12; size: many; DNA: TGTGCCAGTAGGCAGGGGGCTTCTGGCTACACCTTC; CDR3: CASRQGASGYTF
D: NA; J: TRBJ1-2; V: TRBV29-1; length: 13; size: NA; DNA: TGCAGCGTTGAAGATCGGGGCGCGTATGGCTACACCTTC; CDR3: CSVEDRGAYGYTF
D: NA; J: TRBJ1-2; V: TRBV4-2; length: 14; size: NA; DNA: TGTGCCAGCAGCTCGGGGGGGGATACCTATGGCTACACCTTC; CDR3: CASSSGGDTYGYTF
D: NA; J: TRBJ1-1; V: TRBV29-1; length: 10; size: NA; DNA: TGCAGCTCGATAAGGACTGAAGCTTTCTTT; CDR3: CSSIRTEAFF